The next 2 T cell receptor beta chains were all read from a single sample in a study of blood T cell repertoires in COVID-19. Using immunoSEQ multiplex PCR, the repertoire was profiled, and TCRdb retains in-frame clones only, with some absent. The sample carries 200,000 or so clones, around 86% recorded once. Sequenced sample: PBMCs or T cells enriched from blood (not recorded which). The receptors were gathered from a middle-aged woman with acute COVID-19.

The V gene is TRBV24-1, the J gene TRBJ2-2; 7 bases fit TRBD1. This CDR3 has 15 amino acids. CDR1 and CDR2 from the germline V gene are KGHDR and SFDVKD. The ends lost 3 bases at V and 6 bases at J; junction bases unmatched: 6. For the CDR3, the DNA is TGTGCCACCAGTGATCCTGGACAGGACCCCGGGGAGCTGTTTTTT. Its protein is CATSDPGQDPGELFF.

The V and J genes are TRBV2 and TRBJ1-6; D unresolved. Germline loops: CDR1 SNHLY, CDR2 FYNNEI. The CDR3 consists of 11 residues. Deletions cut 7 bases from V and 7 bases from J, with 5 bases between. The CDR3 bases are TGTGCCAGCACCCAGAATTCACCCCTCCACTTT. Translating it yields CASTQNSPLHF.